The TCR beta chain described here comes from a study of breast tumors, draining lymph nodes, adjacent tissues. Study-wide results and caveats: The lymph node origin of tumor T cells was framed as consistent with a hypothesis, not demonstrated. The data were judged consistent with most tumor T cells coming from lymph node and expanding in tumor. Tumor and nontumor repertoires were significantly more similar in luminal-like than in basal-like breast cancer. Compared with lymph nodes, tumors were less diverse; compared with nontumor tissue, more.

TCRdb re-called the multiplex PCR reads with MiXCR, one entry per CDR3 protein. The data hold about 31,000 distinct CDR3 sequences, with approximately 63% observed a single time. V was pared by 0 bases and J by 2 bases, with 10 bases between. The CDR3 covers 14 residues. Germline loops: CDR1 SQVTM, CDR2 ANQGSEA. By sample share, this clonotype is medium-sized (0.01 to 0.1%). The antigen is unknown. Sequencing was performed on breast tumor tissue. The chain carries TRBV29-1 and TRBJ2-5; no clear D. This TCR derives from a female donor with breast cancer. Some clones in this sample may be carry-over from other donors' samples. CDR3 residues: CSVEEGFGQETQYF. The CDR3 region has the DNA TGCAGCGTTGAAGAGGGATTCGGACAAGAGACCCAGTACTTC.